This passage covers 6 T cell receptor beta chains from one sample sequenced in a study of blood T cell repertoires in COVID-19. The data were produced by immunoSEQ multiplex PCR, yet TCRdb's version contains in-frame clones alone and is incomplete. Of 40,000 or so clones detected, approximately 86% appear once; the ten largest clones hold over 9%. Specimen: peripheral blood. These receptor sequences come from a human donor in a cohort sampled during active COVID-19.

The rearrangement joins TRBV28 to TRBJ1-2, with TRBD1 identical over 7 bases. Germline V CDR1 and CDR2: MDHEN, SYDVKM. The CDR3 runs 15 residues. V lost 1 base to trimming and J lost 2 bases; unmatched junction nucleotides: 4. CDR3 sequence: CASSLSNRGNYGYTF. Here the CDR3 DNA reads TGTGCCAGCAGTTTATCCAACAGGGGAAACTATGGCTACACCTTC.

This chain joins TRBV5-6 and TRBJ1-1; 7 bases agree with TRBD1. This CDR3 spans 17 amino acids. J lost 4 bases, V lost 4 bases, and 16 bases had no gene match. The V gene's germline CDR1 is SGHDT and CDR2 YYEEEE. CDR3 DNA sequence: TGTGCCAGCAGCCGCCGGGACAGACAGGGTTTCCGCACTGAAGCTTTCTTT. The encoded protein is CASSRRDRQGFRTEAFF.

The gene calls are TRBV28 and TRBJ2-7; unclear D gene. The CDR3 contains 12 residues. Deletions cut 4 bases from V and 1 base from J, with 5 bases between. CDR1 is MDHEN, CDR2 SYDVKM, per germline. CDR3 nucleotide sequence: TGTGCCAGCAGTTCGGTGTCCTACGAGCAGTACTTC. Its protein is CASSSVSYEQYF.

A few counts support this clone. Other DNA sequences in the sample encode the same CDR3. The chain has TRBV7-2 and TRBJ2-7; 7 bases are a match to TRBD1. Germline-derived CDR1 and CDR2 are SGHTA and FQGNSA. Trimming cost V 5 bases and J 1 base; bases outside gene matches: 5. This CDR3 has 14 amino acids. CDR3 DNA sequence: TGTGCCAGCAGCCTTAGGGGGCTATCCTACGAGCAGTACTTC. This sequence encodes CASSLRGLSYEQYF.

This clone was detected only a few times. The chain uses TRBV5-5 and TRBJ2-5; maybe TRBD2 (6 bases). CDR3 length equals 14 residues. Trimming stripped 3 bases from V and 7 bases from J, with 16 bases between. Germline V gene sequence: CDR1 SGHKS, CDR2 YYEKEE (reference sequence). Here the CDR3 reads CASSSDPYGGTQYF. The DNA for the CDR3 is TGTGCCAGCAGCTCTGACCCCTACGGGGGGACCCAGTACTTC.

The chain employs TRBV6-6 and TRBJ1-1; D is unclear. The V gene's germline CDR1 is MNHNY and CDR2 SVGAGI (reference sequence). There are 13 residues in the CDR3. V was pared by 5 bases and J by 2 bases, with 9 bases between. The CDR3 nucleotides read TGTGCCAGCAGTCCCCGCAGAAACACTGAAGCTTTCTTT. It is translated as CASSPRRNTEAFF.